This TCR beta chain appears in the sequencing data of a study of cytomegalovirus exposure and HLA in healthy donors. Study context: A later analysis reported the same platform for the roughly 110 validation repertoires and the 650 to 750 first-cohort repertoires.

On this clone: Antigen specificity is unknown.

The protocol was immunoSEQ multiplex PCR, while the TCRdb copy is restricted to in-frame clones and leaves out a portion. The sample shows approximately 160,000 clones, over 85% of them seen only once. Germline V gene data show CDR1 as MNHNY and CDR2 as SVGAGI (reference sequence). V was pared by 2 bases and J by 6 bases, with 2 bases of the junction left unmatched. The CDR3 has 13 residues. Study-level points and caveats: Some TCR beta chains (roughly 150 of them) were listed as cytomegalovirus-associated. With high specificity and sensitivity, the classifier reportedly diagnosed cytomegalovirus status. Rarity characterized most TCR sequences, yet some public TCRs appeared in many donors.

This receptor was identified in a man between 18 and 35 years old in good health and CMV-seropositive. Sequencing was performed on PBMCs. This rearrangement joins TRBV6-6 to TRBJ2-7, with 9 bases fitting TRBD2. In DNA, the CDR3 is TGTGCCAGCAGTTACGGACTAGCGACCGAGCAGTACTTC. Translating gives CASSYGLATEQYF.